This TCR beta chain came from a study of blood T cell repertoires in COVID-19. Across the study: PBMCs, B-cell-depleted T cells, or T cells provided the cDNA or gDNA that made up the material.

Germline CDR1 is SGHRS and CDR2 is YFSETQ. This CDR3 contains 13 residues. V lost 0 bases, J lost 10 bases, and 11 bases lay in between. Authors' data handling: Amplifying reference gene primers gave estimates of nucleated cell counts. Libraries were prepared by immunoSEQ multiplex PCR; TCRdb keeps only in-frame clonotypes and omits some of them. The V and J calls and clone size were taken over from that table, and D and trimming were inferred from the DNA. Here the sample spans some 370,000 clones, about 87% being singletons. J is TRBJ2-1 and V is TRBV5-1; D gene uncertain. The clonotype originates from a woman under 40 with COVID-19, enrolled during active disease. The specimen sequenced was peripheral blood. The CDR3, as DNA: TGCGCCAGCAGCTTGGACGCGGCTAGGGAGCAGTTCTTC. Its protein product is CASSLDAAREQFF.